The entry that follows covers one TCR beta chain sequence. Its matching antigen is unknown. The source of the sample is a study of T cells in Graves' hyperthyroidism and ophthalmopathy. Broader study findings: Blood held most thyroid clonotypes expanded above 0.001 frequency.

The CDR3 has 16 amino acids. V dropped 5 bases and J dropped 5; count of bases not matched to a gene: 8. The investigators amplified TCR beta CDR3 regions from RNA transcripts. During a first-round RT-PCR of the TCR CDR3, the HTBI primer set was used. TCRdb used MiXCR to reprocess the multiplex PCR reads, holding one entry per CDR3 protein. The sample lists 500,000 to 600,000 distinct CDR3 sequences, approximately 44% occurring once. The sequencing sample was made of peripheral blood or thyroid tissue (not recorded which). This chain joins TRBV12-3 or TRBV12-4 and TRBJ1-5; 11 bases align to TRBD1. This clonotype was obtained from a woman under 30 with Graves' hyperthyroidism. The CDR3 DNA sequence: TGTGCCAGCAGTCCTAAGCCGGGACAGGGGGATCAGCCCCAGCATTTT. This encodes CASSPKPGQGDQPQHF.